These 16 T cell receptor beta chains came from one sample sequenced in a study of blood T cell repertoires in COVID-19. Here immunoSEQ multiplex PCR was the method, and the copy in TCRdb shows in-frame clones only, minus some. The top ten clones hold roughly 3.2% of a sample with about 240,000 clones, around 83% of them seen once. Sequencing used peripheral blood. These receptors were obtained from a woman between 18 and 29 years old with acute or convalescent COVID-19.

In DNA form, the CDR3 reads TGCGCCAGCAGCATATTTACAGGGGGCACAGATACGCAGTATTTT. Translation: CASSIFTGGTDTQYF. The genes are TRBV4-3 and TRBJ2-3, with TRBD1 identical over 7 bases. The CDR3 extends over 15 amino acids. Germline V lookup: CDR1 LGHNA, CDR2 YSLEER. V was clipped by 5 bases and J by 1 base; unmatched bases: 6.

The rearrangement uses TRBV27 and TRBJ1-1; tentatively, D is TRBD1 (5 bases). CDR3 length: 12 residues. Trimming shortened V by 5 bases and J by 5 bases, and 9 bases separated the two germline ends. Germline assignment: CDR1 MNHEY and CDR2 SMNVEV (reference sequence). The CDR3 protein is CASSQGGTEAFF. The CDR3 coding sequence is TGTGCCAGCAGTCAGGGTGGGACTGAAGCTTTCTTT.

V gene TRBV12-5 combines with J gene TRBJ1-6; 8 bases fit TRBD1. This CDR3 is 19 amino acids long. Germline V gene lookup returns CDR1 LGHNT and CDR2 FRNRAP. V trimming: 0 bases; J trimming: 9 bases; junction bases outside the gene matches: 16. The CDR3 loop is CASGLVKGLSGQEGSPLHF. As DNA, the CDR3 is TGTGCTAGTGGTTTGGTTAAGGGGCTTTCGGGACAGGAGGGTTCACCCCTCCACTTT.

The V gene is TRBV4-3, the J gene TRBJ2-2; 8 nucleotides match TRBD1. There are 21 residues in the CDR3. The germline V gene has CDR1 LGHNA and CDR2 YSLEER. After removal of 2 bases from V and 4 bases from J, the junction contained 21 bases not matched to a gene. The CDR3, as DNA: TGCGCCAGCAGCCAACCGCCCGCGGGACAGGTCTTCTCGTGGAGCACCGGGGAGCTGTTTTTT. Translated, it gives CASSQPPAGQVFSWSTGELFF.

The chain links TRBV10-1 to TRBJ2-1; D may be TRBD2 (5 bases). The CDR3 is made up of 15 amino acids. Germline V gene lookup returns CDR1 WNHNN and CDR2 SYGVQD (reference sequence). The V gene lost 6 bases and the J gene lost 4 bases, with 16 bases spanning the gap. For the CDR3, the DNA is TGCGCCAGCAGCGATTACCGCCCGGGATACAATGAGCAGTTCTTC. This codes for CASSDYRPGYNEQFF.

The genes are TRBV18 and TRBJ2-7; maybe TRBD1 (6 bases). The CDR3 is 12 amino acids. V was pared by 2 bases and J by 7 bases, with 9 bases between. CDR1 and CDR2 (germline): KGHSH, LQKENI. CDR3 nucleotide sequence: TGTGCCAGCTCACCAGAGGGGGTTGAGCAGTACTTC. Translation: CASSPEGVEQYF. The variable domain in full, with the rest retrieved from reference TRBV18 and TRBJ2-7, is NAGVMQNPRHLVRRRGQEARLRCSPMKGHSHVYWYRQLPEEGLKFMVYLQKENIIDESGMPKERFSAEFPKEGPSILRIQQVVRGDSAAYFCASSPEGVEQYFGPGTRLTVT.

Only one count was recorded for this clone. The gene calls are TRBV19 and TRBJ2-4; D remains ambiguous. The V gene's germline CDR1 is LNHDA and CDR2 SQIVND (reference sequence). The germline V and J ends were trimmed by 5 bases and 5 bases, with 19 bases remaining between them. CDR3 size: 16 residues. CDR3 amino acids: CASSRSSENFQNIQYF. The CDR3 DNA sequence: TGTGCCAGTAGTCGTTCAAGCGAAAATTTCCAAAACATTCAGTACTTC.

V is TRBV20-1 and J is TRBJ1-5; D may be TRBD1 (5 bases). Trimming removed 3 bases at V and 2 bases at J, with 17 bases between. This CDR3 region has 16 residues. CDR1 and CDR2 from the germline V gene are DFQATT and SNEGSKA (reference sequence). The DNA of the CDR3 is TGCAGTGCTAGTCGGCAGGGCGTAAGGGGCAATCAGCCCCAGCATTTT. Translation gives CSASRQGVRGNQPQHF.

The chain combines TRBV5-4 with TRBJ2-1; tentative D call: TRBD2 (5 bases). The V gene's germline CDR1 is SGHNT and CDR2 YYREEE (reference sequence). The CDR3 consists of 16 residues. V dropped 0 bases and J dropped 9 bases, with 19 bases sitting between them. In DNA form, the CDR3 reads TGTGCCAGCAGCTTGGACGGGGAGCGATCCGTGGGTGAGCAGTTCTTC. Translation gives CASSLDGERSVGEQFF.

This chain joins TRBV27 and TRBJ2-6; 13 bases are a match to TRBD2. Germline V CDR1 and CDR2: MNHEY, SMNVEV (reference sequence). Unmatched junction bases numbered 11, after V lost 4 bases and J lost 2 bases. CDR3 size: 20 residues. The CDR3 region is CASSSVEGLAGVTGANVLTF. The CDR3 DNA reads TGTGCCAGCAGTTCAGTGGAAGGACTAGCGGGAGTTACTGGGGCCAACGTCCTGACTTTC.

The V call is TRBV13, the J call TRBJ2-3, with D tentatively TRBD2 (6 bases). Per the germline V gene, CDR1 is PRHDT and CDR2 is FYEKMQ (reference sequence). The V gene lost 7 bases and the J gene lost 4 bases, with 21 bases spanning the gap. The CDR3 sequence is 16 residues long. CDR3 amino acids: CASNDVLGLRADTQYF. CDR3 DNA sequence: TGTGCCAGCAACGACGTACTGGGACTTAGAGCAGATACGCAGTATTTT.

The CDR3 DNA sequence: TGTGCCAGCAGCGGGGACAGATTCTATGGCTACACCTTC. Translation gives CASSGDRFYGYTF. This chain connects TRBV12-3 or TRBV12-4 to TRBJ1-2; 7 bases match TRBD1. The trim removed 6 bases at V and 4 bases at J, leaving 5 bases unmatched. This CDR3 is built from 13 residues.

This clone came up a few times. The chain combines TRBV10-1 with TRBJ2-3; no clear D. The CDR3 consists of 16 residues. Trimming removed 2 bases from V and 3 bases from J, with 15 bases in between. Germline CDR1 WNHNN, CDR2 SYGVQD (reference sequence). This CDR3 reads CASSERWPGVTDTQYF. CDR3 DNA: TGCGCCAGCAGTGAGCGGTGGCCGGGTGTGACAGATACGCAGTATTTT.

The chain uses TRBV12-3 or TRBV12-4 and TRBJ1-2; D uncertain. V lost 5 bases, J lost 8 bases, and 12 bases lay in between. There are 12 residues in the CDR3. As DNA, the CDR3 is TGTGCCAGCAGTACGGACTCCCAGGGCTACACCTTC. Its translation: CASSTDSQGYTF.

V gene TRBV30 combines with J gene TRBJ1-2, with D possibly matching TRBD1 (5 bases). CDR3 length equals 13 residues. CDR1 is GTSNPN, CDR2 SVGIG, per germline (reference sequence). Trimming cost V 8 bases and J 6 bases, with 19 bases left between them. The CDR3: CARTRTRFDGYTF. For the CDR3, the DNA is TGTGCCAGGACCAGGACACGATTTGATGGCTACACCTTC.

V and J are TRBV5-4 and TRBJ2-1; 15 bases fit TRBD2. This CDR3 is built from 17 residues. CDR1 and CDR2 from the germline V gene are SGHNT and YYREEE (reference sequence). The J segment lost 6 bases and the V segment lost 4 bases, leaving 8 bases of the junction unmatched. The CDR3 DNA follows: TGTGCCAGCAGCAGGGGGGCGGGACTAGCGGGAGGCAATGAGCAGTTCTTC. This codes for CASSRGAGLAGGNEQFF. The full variable domain, with the rest looked up from reference TRBV5-4 and TRBJ2-1, is ETGVTQSPTHLIKTRGQQVTLRCSSQSGHNTVSWYQQALGQGPQFIFQYYREEENGRGNFPPRFSGLQFPNYSSELNVNALELDDSALYLCASSRGAGLAGGNEQFFGPGTRLTVL.